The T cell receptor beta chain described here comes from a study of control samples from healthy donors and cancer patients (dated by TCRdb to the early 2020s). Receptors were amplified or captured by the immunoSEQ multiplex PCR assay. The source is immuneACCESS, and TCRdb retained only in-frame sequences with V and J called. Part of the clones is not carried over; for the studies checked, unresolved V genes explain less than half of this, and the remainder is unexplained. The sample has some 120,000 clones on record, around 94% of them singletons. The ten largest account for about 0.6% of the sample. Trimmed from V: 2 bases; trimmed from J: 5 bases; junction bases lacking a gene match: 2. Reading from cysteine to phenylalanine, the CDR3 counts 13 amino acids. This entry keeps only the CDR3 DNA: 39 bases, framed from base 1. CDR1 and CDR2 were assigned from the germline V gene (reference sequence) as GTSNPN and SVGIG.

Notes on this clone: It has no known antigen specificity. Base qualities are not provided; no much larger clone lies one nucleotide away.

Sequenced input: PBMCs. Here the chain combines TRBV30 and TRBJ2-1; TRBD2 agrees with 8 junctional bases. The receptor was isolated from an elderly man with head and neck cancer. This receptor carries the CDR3 CAWSSGGNNEQFF. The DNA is TGTGCCTGGAGTTCGGGGGGGAACAATGAGCAGTTCTTC.